Listed here are 4 T cell receptor beta chains from one sample, sequenced in a study of cytomegalovirus exposure and HLA in healthy donors. Amplification used 60 Vbeta primers and 13 Jbeta primers. Method: immunoSEQ multiplex PCR; TCRdb's copy keeps in-frame clones and lacks some. Of approximately 100,000 clones in the sample, 77% were seen once. The material sequenced was PBMCs. These TCRs come from a man aged 35 to 55 in good health and CMV-seropositive.

As concerns this clone: The junction shows a germline mismatch at one end, possibly a read error. The chain carries TRBV7-9 and TRBJ1-2; D call uncertain. This CDR3 region has 12 residues. CDR1 and CDR2 from the germline V gene are SEHNR and FQNEAQ (reference sequence). The CDR3 nucleotides are TGTTCCAGCAGCTTAGACATCTATGGCTACACCTTC. This translates into CSSSLDIYGYTF.

The genes are TRBV7-9 and TRBJ2-7; 11 bases match TRBD1. V lost 4 bases, J lost 3 bases, and 17 bases stayed unmatched. This CDR3 region has 19 residues. Germline CDR1 and CDR2: SEHNR and FQNEAQ (reference sequence). CDR3 nucleotides: TGTGCCAGCAGCTCGACCGGGACAGGGGGTCGAAACTATCGCTACGAGCAGTACTTC. It yields the protein CASSSTGTGGRNYRYEQYF.

V gene TRBV28 combines with J gene TRBJ2-7, with 9 bases matching TRBD2. The junction had 12 bases not matched to a gene; V was cut back by 5 bases and J by 4 bases. The germline CDR1 and CDR2 sequences are MDHEN and SYDVKM. This CDR3 has 16 amino acids. This CDR3 reads CASSPNFGSGGYEQYF. The CDR3 DNA sequence: TGTGCCAGCAGTCCCAACTTTGGTAGCGGGGGTTACGAGCAGTACTTC.

The chain joins TRBV7-9 to TRBJ1-2, with TRBD1 as a possible D gene (6 bases). The CDR3 sequence is 16 residues long. Trimming cost V 5 bases and J 1 base, with 17 bases left between them. The V gene's germline CDR1 is SEHNR and CDR2 FQNEAQ (reference sequence). The CDR3 sequence is CASSPRGTLYNYGYTF. CDR3 nucleotide sequence: TGTGCCAGCAGCCCTAGGGGGACACTATATAACTATGGCTACACCTTC.